Listed below are T cell receptor beta chains from one sample, sequenced in a study of CD8 T cells in ankylosing spondylitis. Each CDR3 protein is one row after TCRdb ran MiXCR on the 5' RACE reads. The sample holds 150,000 to 200,000 distinct CDR3 sequences, roughly 31% seen once. Sequencing input: synovial fluid, either unsorted or a sorted T cell fraction (not recorded which). The origin of the receptors is a male donor with ankylosing spondylitis. CDR3s include the opening cysteine and the closing phenylalanine or tryptophan. Fields, in order: V gene, D gene, J gene, clone size, CDR3 protein, CDR3 DNA. A D gene is named only where the DNA matches it firmly. Size tells how often a clone was seen (once, few, many) or the class of an expanded clone, and some rows leave it out.

TRBV28	NA	TRBJ2-1	few	CASSSLRGNEQFF	TGTGCCAGCAGCTCCCTACGGGGAAATGAGCAGTTCTTC
TRBV3-1	TRBD2	TRBJ2-2	few	CASSHTRARAGANTGELFF	TGTGCCAGCAGCCACACAAGGGCCCGAGCGGGGGCGAACACCGGGGAGCTGTTTTTT
TRBV9	NA	TRBJ2-5	NA	CASSVAYGTGTQYF	TGTGCCAGCAGCGTAGCGTATGGGACGGGGACCCAGTACTTC
TRBV2	NA	TRBJ2-1	once	CASSENSNNEQFF	TGTGCCAGCAGTGAAAACTCGAACAATGAGCAGTTCTTC
TRBV7-9	TRBD1	TRBJ1-6	NA	CASNIGDRGSPLHF	TGTGCCAGCAACATAGGGGACAGGGGCTCACCCCTCCACTTT
TRBV3-1	NA	TRBJ2-3	few	CASSPTGLRRKDTQYF	TGTGCCAGCAGCCCTACGGGACTTCGGAGAAAAGATACGCAGTATTTT
TRBV18	NA	TRBJ2-2	many	CASSPGVGASTGELFF	TGTGCCAGCTCGCCGGGCGTAGGGGCCAGCACCGGGGAGCTGTTTTTT
TRBV20-1	NA	TRBJ1-5	many	CSAWGGADQPQHF	TGCAGTGCCTGGGGGGGGGCGGATCAGCCCCAGCATTTT
TRBV11-2	NA	TRBJ2-2	NA	CASSDQGIGAGELFF	TGTGCCAGCAGCGATCAGGGAATTGGGGCCGGGGAGCTGTTTTTT
TRBV4-3	NA	TRBJ1-6	many	CASSQVLTDNSPLHF	TGCGCCAGCAGCCAAGTCCTCACAGATAATTCACCCCTCCACTTT
TRBV29-1	NA	TRBJ1-5	few	CSVTDGDQPQHF	TGCAGCGTGACAGACGGGGATCAGCCCCAGCATTTT
TRBV3-1	TRBD2	TRBJ2-1	many	CASSLYSSGNSYNEQFF	TGTGCCAGCAGCCTGTACTCTAGCGGAAACTCCTACAATGAGCAGTTCTTC
TRBV9	NA	TRBJ1-1	NA	CASSFGLEGTEAFF	TGTGCCAGCAGCTTCGGCCTTGAGGGCACTGAAGCTTTCTTT
TRBV28	NA	TRBJ2-7	NA	CASSTPSDSNYEQYF	TGTGCCAGCAGTACCCCTAGCGATTCCAACTACGAGCAGTACTTC
TRBV29-1	TRBD1	TRBJ1-1	few	CSVAIFRGGDTEAFF	TGCAGCGTTGCCATTTTCAGGGGGGGTGACACTGAAGCTTTCTTT
TRBV28	NA	TRBJ2-1	NA	CASRTPRGGYNEQFF	TGTGCCAGCAGGACCCCGAGAGGGGGTTACAATGAGCAGTTCTTC
TRBV9	NA	TRBJ1-5	many	CASSVGNQPQHF	TGTGCCAGCAGCGTAGGCAATCAGCCCCAGCATTTT
TRBV24-1	NA	TRBJ2-3	NA	CATSDLGVGPTDTQYF	TGTGCCACCAGTGATTTGGGGGTAGGACCCACAGATACGCAGTATTTT
TRBV29-1	TRBD1	TRBJ1-4	NA	CSATTGDEKLFF	TGCAGCGCAACGACAGGGGATGAAAAACTGTTTTTT
TRBV7-9	NA	TRBJ2-5	NA	CASSLTGTDETQYF	TGTGCCAGCAGCTTAACTGGTACAGATGAGACCCAGTACTTC
TRBV20-1	TRBD2	TRBJ2-3	medium-sized	CSAETGTSGRQDTQYF	TGCAGTGCTGAGACTGGGACTAGCGGGAGGCAAGATACGCAGTATTTT
TRBV28	NA	TRBJ1-1	NA	CASSPSKNTEAFF	TGTGCCAGCAGTCCCTCCAAGAACACTGAAGCTTTCTTT
TRBV6-1	NA	TRBJ1-6	NA	CASSEARGSPLHF	TGTGCCAGCAGTGAAGCACGAGGATCACCCCTCCACTTT
TRBV5-6	NA	TRBJ1-4	NA	CASSLGPTGEKLFF	TGTGCCAGCAGCTTGGGACCAACTGGGGAAAAACTGTTTTTT
TRBV7-9	NA	TRBJ1-1	NA	CASSSFATEAFF	TGTGCCAGCAGCTCCTTTGCCACTGAAGCTTTCTTT
TRBV6-5	NA	TRBJ2-1	few	CASSSKGLQFF	TGTGCCAGCAGTTCCAAGGGCCTGCAGTTCTTC
TRBV10-2	NA	TRBJ2-5	few	CASSEGVETQYF	TGCGCCAGCAGTGAAGGCGTCGAGACCCAGTACTTC
TRBV7-6	TRBD2	TRBJ2-1	few	CASSLARTGGSEQFF	TGTGCCAGCAGCTTAGCAAGGACGGGAGGCTCGGAGCAGTTCTTC
TRBV12-3/TRBV12-4	TRBD1	TRBJ1-1	many	CAGGSLGQGTFF	TGTGCCGGAGGAAGCTTGGGACAGGGGACTTTCTTT
TRBV11-2	NA	TRBJ2-7	NA	CASSSTRLGSYEQYF	TGTGCCAGCAGCTCGACTAGACTAGGTTCCTACGAGCAGTACTTC
TRBV3-1	NA	TRBJ1-1	few	CASSQDSPDTGNTEAFF	TGTGCCAGCAGCCAAGACTCACCTGACACGGGAAACACTGAAGCTTTCTTT
TRBV11-1	TRBD2	TRBJ2-1	NA	CASTPSSGGPGQFF	TGTGCCAGCACCCCGTCTAGCGGGGGCCCGGGGCAGTTCTTC
TRBV7-9	NA	TRBJ1-4	NA	CASSPGTTANEKLFF	TGTGCCAGCAGCCCTGGAACAACAGCTAATGAAAAACTGTTTTTT
TRBV12-3/TRBV12-4	NA	TRBJ1-6	many	CASSLGGSSYNSPLHF	TGTGCCAGCAGTTTAGGAGGGAGCTCCTATAATTCACCCCTCCACTTT
TRBV5-1	NA	TRBJ2-3	NA	CASRRTEDTQYF	TGCGCCAGCCGACGGACAGAGGATACGCAGTATTTT
TRBV20-1	NA	TRBJ2-7	few	CSARALSRSSYEQYF	TGCAGTGCTAGAGCCCTTAGTCGAAGCTCCTACGAGCAGTACTTC
TRBV15	TRBD1	TRBJ2-5	NA	CATSRGDRQETQYF	TGTGCCACCAGCAGAGGGGACAGACAAGAGACCCAGTACTTC
TRBV6-2/TRBV6-3	TRBD1	TRBJ1-5	NA	CASSVQGAGQPQHF	TGTGCCAGCAGCGTGCAGGGGGCTGGTCAGCCCCAGCATTTT
TRBV20-1	TRBD1	TRBJ1-1	few	CSANGDRGRFTEAFF	TGCAGTGCTAACGGGGACAGGGGACGATTCACTGAAGCTTTCTTT
TRBV7-8	TRBD2	TRBJ2-1	NA	CASSLVRGTSGSYEQFF	TGTGCCAGCAGCTTAGTCCGGGGGACTAGCGGGAGTTATGAGCAGTTCTTC
TRBV12-3/TRBV12-4	TRBD1	TRBJ2-7	many	CASTRGSSYEQYF	TGTGCCAGCACCAGGGGGTCGTCCTACGAGCAGTACTTC
TRBV7-3	NA	TRBJ2-2	NA	CASRPDTGELFF	TGTGCCAGCCGGCCCGACACCGGGGAGCTGTTTTTT
TRBV20-1	TRBD1	TRBJ1-1	NA	CSASGQAMNTEAFF	TGCAGTGCCTCCGGACAGGCGATGAACACTGAAGCTTTCTTT
TRBV14	TRBD1	TRBJ1-1	many	CASSLRFADRANTEAFF	TGTGCCAGCAGCCTCCGTTTCGCGGACAGGGCGAACACTGAAGCTTTCTTT
TRBV12-3/TRBV12-4	NA	TRBJ1-5	few	CASSLVHAARGNQPQHF	TGTGCCAGCAGTTTAGTACACGCTGCTCGGGGCAATCAGCCCCAGCATTTT